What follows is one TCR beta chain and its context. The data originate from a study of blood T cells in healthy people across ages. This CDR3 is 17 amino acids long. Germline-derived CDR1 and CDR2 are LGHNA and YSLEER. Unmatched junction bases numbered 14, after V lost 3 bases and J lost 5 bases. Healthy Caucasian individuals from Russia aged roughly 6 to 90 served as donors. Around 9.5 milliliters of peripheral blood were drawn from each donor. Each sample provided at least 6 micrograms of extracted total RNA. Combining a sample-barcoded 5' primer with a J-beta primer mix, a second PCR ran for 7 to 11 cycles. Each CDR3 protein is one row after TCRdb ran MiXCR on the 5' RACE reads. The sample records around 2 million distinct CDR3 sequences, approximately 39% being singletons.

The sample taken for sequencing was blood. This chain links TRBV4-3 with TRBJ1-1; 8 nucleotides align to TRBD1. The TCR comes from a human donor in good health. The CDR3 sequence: CASSQIGQGGGFTEAFF. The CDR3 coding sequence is TGCGCCAGCAGCCAGATAGGACAGGGTGGGGGTTTTACTGAAGCTTTCTTT.